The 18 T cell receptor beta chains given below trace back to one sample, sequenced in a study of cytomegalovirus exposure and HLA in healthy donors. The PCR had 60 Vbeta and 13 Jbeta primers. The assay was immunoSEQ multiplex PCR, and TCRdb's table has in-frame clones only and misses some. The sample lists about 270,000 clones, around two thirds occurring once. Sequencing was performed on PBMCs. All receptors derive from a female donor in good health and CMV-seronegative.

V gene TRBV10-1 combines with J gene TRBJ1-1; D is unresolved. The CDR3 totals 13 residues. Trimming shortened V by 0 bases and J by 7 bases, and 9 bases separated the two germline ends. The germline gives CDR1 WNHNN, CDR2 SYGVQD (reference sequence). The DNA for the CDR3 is TGCGCCAGCAGTGAGTCGTTTAGAAATGAAGCTTTCTTT. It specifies CASSESFRNEAFF.

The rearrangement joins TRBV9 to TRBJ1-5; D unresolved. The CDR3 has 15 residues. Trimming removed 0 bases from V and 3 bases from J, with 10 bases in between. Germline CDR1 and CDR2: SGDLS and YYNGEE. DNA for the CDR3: TGTGCCAGCAGCGTAGGATCGGGAGTCAATCAGCCCCAGCATTTT. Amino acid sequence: CASSVGSGVNQPQHF. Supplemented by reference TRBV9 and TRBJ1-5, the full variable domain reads DSGVTQTPKHLITATGQRVTLRCSPRSGDLSVYWYQQSLDQGLQFLIQYYNGEERAKGNILERFSAQQFPDLHSELNLSSLELGDSALYFCASSVGSGVNQPQHFGDGTRLSIL.

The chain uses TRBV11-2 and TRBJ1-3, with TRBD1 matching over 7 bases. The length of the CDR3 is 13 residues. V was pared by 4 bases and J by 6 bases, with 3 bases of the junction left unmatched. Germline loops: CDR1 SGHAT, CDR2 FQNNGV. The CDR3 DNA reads TGTGCCAGCAGCTCCGGGACAGCAAACACCATATATTTT. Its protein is CASSSGTANTIYF.

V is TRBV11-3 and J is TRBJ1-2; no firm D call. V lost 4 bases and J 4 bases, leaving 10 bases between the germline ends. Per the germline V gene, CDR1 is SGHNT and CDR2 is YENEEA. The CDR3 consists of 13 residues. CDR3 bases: TGTGCCAGCAGCTATGGACTGGCCTATGGCTACACCTTC. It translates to CASSYGLAYGYTF.

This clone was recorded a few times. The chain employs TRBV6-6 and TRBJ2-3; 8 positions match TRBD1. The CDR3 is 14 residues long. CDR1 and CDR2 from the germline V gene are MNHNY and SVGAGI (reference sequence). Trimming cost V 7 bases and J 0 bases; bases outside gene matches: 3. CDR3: CASTRGRSTDTQYF. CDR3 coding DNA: TGTGCCAGCACCAGGGGGCGAAGCACAGATACGCAGTATTTT.

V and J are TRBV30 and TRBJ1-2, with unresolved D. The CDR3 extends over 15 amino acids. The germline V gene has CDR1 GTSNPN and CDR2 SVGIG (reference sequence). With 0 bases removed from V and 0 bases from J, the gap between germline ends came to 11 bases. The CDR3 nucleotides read TGTGCCTGGAGTGTACGAGGCCTAACTAACTATGGCTACACCTTC. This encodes CAWSVRGLTNYGYTF.

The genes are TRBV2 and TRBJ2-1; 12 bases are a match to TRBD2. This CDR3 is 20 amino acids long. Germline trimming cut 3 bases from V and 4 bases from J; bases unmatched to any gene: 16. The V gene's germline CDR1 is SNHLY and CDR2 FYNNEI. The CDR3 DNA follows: TGTGCCAGCAGTGATTCTAAGGTTTTGCTAGCGGGAGGGCGGTACAATGAGCAGTTCTTC. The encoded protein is CASSDSKVLLAGGRYNEQFF.

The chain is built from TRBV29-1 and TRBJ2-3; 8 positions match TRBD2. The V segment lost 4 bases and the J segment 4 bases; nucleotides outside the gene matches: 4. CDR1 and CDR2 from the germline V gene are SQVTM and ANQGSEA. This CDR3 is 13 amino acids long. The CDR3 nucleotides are TGCAGCGTTGCAGCGGGAGCTTCAGATACGCAGTATTTT. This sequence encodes CSVAAGASDTQYF.

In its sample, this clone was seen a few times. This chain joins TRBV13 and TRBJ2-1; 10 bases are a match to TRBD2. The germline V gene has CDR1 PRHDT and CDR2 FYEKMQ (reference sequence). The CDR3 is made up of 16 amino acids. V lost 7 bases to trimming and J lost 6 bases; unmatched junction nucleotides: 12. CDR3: CASKGASSGSTNEQFF. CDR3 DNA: TGTGCCAGCAAAGGTGCCTCTAGCGGGAGTACCAATGAGCAGTTCTTC.

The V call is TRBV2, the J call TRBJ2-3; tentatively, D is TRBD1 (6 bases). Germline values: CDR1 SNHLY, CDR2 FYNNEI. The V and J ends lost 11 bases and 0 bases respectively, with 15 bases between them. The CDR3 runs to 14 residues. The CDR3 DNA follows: TGTGCCGGAAGACAGGAACTTAGCACAGATACGCAGTATTTT. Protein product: CAGRQELSTDTQYF.

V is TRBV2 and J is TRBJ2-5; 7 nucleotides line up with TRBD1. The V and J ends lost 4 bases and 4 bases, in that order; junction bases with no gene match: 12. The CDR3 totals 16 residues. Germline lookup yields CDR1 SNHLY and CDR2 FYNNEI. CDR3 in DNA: TGTGCCAGCAGTGGGCCCGGACAGGCCTGGAGAGAGACCCAGTACTTC. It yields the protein CASSGPGQAWRETQYF. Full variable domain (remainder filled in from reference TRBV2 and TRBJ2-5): EPEVTQTPSHQVTQMGQEVILRCVPISNHLYFYWYRQILGQKVEFLVSFYNNEISEKSEIFDDQFSVERPDGSNFTLKIRSTKLEDSAMYFCASSGPGQAWRETQYFGPGTRLLVL.

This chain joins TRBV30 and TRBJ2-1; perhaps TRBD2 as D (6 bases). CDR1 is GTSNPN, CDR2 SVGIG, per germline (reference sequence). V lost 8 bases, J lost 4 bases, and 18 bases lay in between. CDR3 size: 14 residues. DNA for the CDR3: TGTGCCGCCAAAGCCAGGCGGGGTTACAATGAGCAGTTCTTC. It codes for CAAKARRGYNEQFF.

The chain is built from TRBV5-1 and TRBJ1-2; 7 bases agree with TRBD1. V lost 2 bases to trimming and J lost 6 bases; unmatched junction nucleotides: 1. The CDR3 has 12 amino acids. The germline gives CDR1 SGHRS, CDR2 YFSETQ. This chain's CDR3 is CASSFGQDGYTF. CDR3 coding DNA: TGCGCCAGCAGCTTCGGACAGGATGGCTACACCTTC.

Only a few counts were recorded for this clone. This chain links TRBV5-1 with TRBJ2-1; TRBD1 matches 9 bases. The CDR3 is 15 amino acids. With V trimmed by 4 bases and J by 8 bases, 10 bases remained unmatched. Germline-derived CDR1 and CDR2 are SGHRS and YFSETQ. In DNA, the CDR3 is TGCGCCAGCAGCGGAGGACAGGGGTTCTTCGATGAGCAGTTCTTC. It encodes CASSGGQGFFDEQFF.

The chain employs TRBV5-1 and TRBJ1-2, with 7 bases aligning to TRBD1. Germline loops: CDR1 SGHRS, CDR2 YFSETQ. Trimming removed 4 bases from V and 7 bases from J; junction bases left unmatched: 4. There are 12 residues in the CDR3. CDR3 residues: CASSEPGGGYTF. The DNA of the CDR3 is TGCGCCAGCAGCGAGCCAGGGGGTGGCTACACCTTC. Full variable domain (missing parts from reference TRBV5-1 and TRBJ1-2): KAGVTQTPRYLIKTRGQQVTLSCSPISGHRSVSWYQQTPGQGLQFLFEYFSETQRNKGNFPGRFSGRQFSNSRSEMNVSTLELGDSALYLCASSEPGGGYTFGSGTRLTVV.

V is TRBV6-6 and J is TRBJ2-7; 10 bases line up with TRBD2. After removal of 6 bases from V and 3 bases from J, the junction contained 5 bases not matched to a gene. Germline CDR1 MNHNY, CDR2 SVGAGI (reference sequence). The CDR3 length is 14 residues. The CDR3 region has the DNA TGTGCCAGCAGCCTCGTAGCGGGAGGCTACGAGCAGTACTTC. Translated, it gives CASSLVAGGYEQYF.

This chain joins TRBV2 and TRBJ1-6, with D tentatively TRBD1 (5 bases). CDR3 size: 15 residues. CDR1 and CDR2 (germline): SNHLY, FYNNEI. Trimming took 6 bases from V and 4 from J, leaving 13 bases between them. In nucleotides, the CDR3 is TGTGCCAGCAGAAGACAGACTGAGTATAATTCACCCCTCCACTTT. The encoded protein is CASRRQTEYNSPLHF.

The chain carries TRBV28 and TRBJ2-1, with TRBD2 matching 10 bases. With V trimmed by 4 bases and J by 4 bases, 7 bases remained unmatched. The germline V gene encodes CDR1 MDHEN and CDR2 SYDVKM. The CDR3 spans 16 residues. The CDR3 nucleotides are TGTGCCAGCAGTTCGCCCGGGACTAGCGCATACAATGAGCAGTTCTTC. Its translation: CASSSPGTSAYNEQFF. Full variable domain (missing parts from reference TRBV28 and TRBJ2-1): DVKVTQSSRYLVKRTGEKVFLECVQDMDHENMFWYRQDPGLGLRLIYFSYDVKMKEKGDIPEGYSVSREKKERFSLILESASTNQTSMYLCASSSPGTSAYNEQFFGPGTRLTVL.